This TCR beta chain is from a study of T cell repertoires in urothelial bladder cancer. Study-wide context: A few lesions each were cT0, cTa, cT1, and cT2 or greater.

The germline V and J ends were trimmed by 1 base and 6 bases, with 4 bases remaining between them. The CDR3 is 12 amino acids. Germline CDR1 SGHNT, CDR2 YENEEA. Broader study findings: Urothelial carcinoma specimens: median roughly 5,600 T cells versus about 26,000 in benign. A single clone reached roughly 2.2% in benign versus up to roughly 17% in carcinoma.

Comment on this clone: Antigen specificity is unknown.

Generated by immunoSEQ multiplex PCR, the TCRdb table keeps only in-frame clones and is missing some. Altogether 2,000 to 2,500 clones are present, around 74% being singletons, with the ten largest covering about 9.4%. The chain couples TRBV11-3 to TRBJ1-5; D not certain. The specimen was tumor-infiltrating cells from bladder cancer. The TCR was taken from a human donor with urothelial carcinoma. The CDR3 DNA reads as TGTGCCAGCAGCTTAGGAAGTCAGCCCCAGCATTTT. Protein product: CASSLGSQPQHF.